Listed here are 2 T cell receptor beta chains from one sample, sequenced in a study of CD8+CD57+ T cells in acquired aplastic anemia. The patients chosen for sequencing had shown expansion of CD8+CD57+ cells (detected by flow cytometry). The study profiled TCR beta VDJ and CDR3 using genomic DNA as template. TCRdb analysed the reads with MiXCR anew, one entry per CDR3 protein. The profile shows 250,000 to 300,000 distinct CDR3 sequences, approximately 57% of them singletons. Sample: sorted CD4+, CD8+, or CD8+CD57+ T cells (not recorded which) from PBMCs. The source is a human donor with aplastic anemia.

As to this clonotype: At one of its ends the junction is not consistent with the germline gene, which may arise from a read error. The chain uses TRBV5-1 and TRBJ2-7, with D maybe TRBD1 (6 bases). The length of the CDR3 is 16 residues. The germline gives CDR1 SGHRS, CDR2 YFSETQ. The CDR3 here is CASSLAGQGLRREQYF. The CDR3 nucleotides are TGTGCCAGCAGCTTGGCCGGTCAGGGGCTTCGTCGAGAGCAGTACTTC. Full variable domain (rest looked up from reference TRBV5-1 and TRBJ2-7): KAGVTQTPRYLIKTRGQQVTLSCSPISGHRSVSWYQQTPGQGLQFLFEYFSETQRNKGNFPGRFSGRQFSNSRSEMNVSTLELGDSALYLCASSLAGQGLRREQYFGPGTRLTVT.

This clonotype showed up many times. CDR3: CASRSFGTATYEQYF. DNA of the CDR3: TGTGCCAGTAGGTCTTTCGGGACGGCCACCTACGAGCAGTACTTC. The rearrangement uses TRBV19 and TRBJ2-7; D may be TRBD1 or TRBD2 (5 bases each). With 6 bases removed from V and 2 bases from J, the gap between germline ends came to 17 bases. CDR3 length equals 15 residues. CDR1 and CDR2 from the germline V gene are LNHDA and SQIVND (reference sequence).